These T cell receptor beta chains were read from a single sample in a study of shared clonotypes between healthy human individuals. Sequencing used immunoSEQ multiplex PCR; TCRdb keeps in-frame clones, though not all of them. The sample records some 2,100,000 clones, 90% to 95% being singletons. Sequencing was performed on naive CD8+ T cells from PBMCs. These receptors all stem from a man younger than 35 in good health. Some clones in this sample may be carry-over from other donors' samples. CDR3s include the opening cysteine and the closing phenylalanine or tryptophan. Fields, in order: D gene, V gene, J gene, clone size, CDR3 protein, CDR3 DNA. A D gene is named only where the DNA matches it firmly. The size entry is marked missing in some rows and otherwise reads once, few, many or a size class.

TRBD2	TRBV7-9	TRBJ2-7	NA	CASSLTSGKPPPYEQYF	TGTGCCAGCAGCCTCACTAGCGGGAAGCCTCCTCCCTACGAGCAGTACTTC
NA	TRBV28	TRBJ2-1	few	CASSFSNEQFF	TGTGCCAGCAGTTTCAGCAATGAGCAGTTCTTC
NA	TRBV18	TRBJ2-1	NA	CASSPPPNSYNEQFF	TGTGCCAGCTCACCACCCCCTAACTCCTACAATGAGCAGTTCTTC
NA	TRBV19	TRBJ2-3	NA	CASSIVGSTDTQYF	TGTGCCAGTAGTATAGTCGGCAGTACAGATACGCAGTATTTT
TRBD1	TRBV9	TRBJ2-7	NA	CASGRTGANAYEQYF	TGTGCCAGCGGACGGACAGGGGCGAATGCCTACGAGCAGTACTTC
NA	TRBV9	TRBJ2-4	NA	CASSAGPFAKNIQYF	TGTGCCAGCAGCGCTGGACCGTTTGCCAAAAACATTCAGTACTTC
TRBD1	TRBV9	TRBJ1-1	NA	CASSPRQGPNTEAFF	TGTGCCAGCAGCCCTCGACAGGGACCGAACACTGAAGCTTTCTTT
NA	TRBV4-1	TRBJ2-1	NA	CASSLGLASYNEQFF	TGCGCCAGCAGCCTGGGATTAGCGTCCTACAATGAGCAGTTCTTC
NA	TRBV28	TRBJ2-4	NA	CASSSTVHPKNIQYF	TGTGCCAGCAGTTCGACAGTCCATCCCAAAAACATTCAGTACTTC
NA	TRBV27	TRBJ2-7	NA	CASSIAGGEQYF	TGTGCCAGCAGCATCGCGGGCGGCGAGCAGTACTTC
NA	TRBV27	TRBJ2-7	NA	CASSDRDGYYEQYF	TGTGCCAGCAGCGACCGGGACGGCTACTACGAGCAGTACTTC
TRBD1	TRBV27	TRBJ2-7	NA	CASRSPLQTGFYEQYF	TGTGCCAGCAGGTCGCCCCTCCAGACAGGGTTCTACGAGCAGTACTTC
NA	TRBV7-9	TRBJ2-1	NA	CASSLESHNEQFF	TGTGCCAGCAGTTTGGAGTCCCACAATGAGCAGTTCTTC
NA	TRBV28	TRBJ2-2	NA	CASGFEGGPTGELFF	TGTGCCAGCGGTTTTGAGGGAGGCCCTACCGGGGAGCTGTTTTTT
NA	TRBV10-3	TRBJ1-1	NA	CAISESGNTEAFF	TGTGCCATCAGTGAGTCAGGGAACACTGAAGCTTTCTTT
NA	TRBV2	TRBJ2-1	NA	CASSEFQVGQGGKDEQFF	TGTGCCAGCAGTGAGTTTCAAGTCGGGCAGGGCGGGAAGGATGAGCAGTTCTTC
NA	TRBV9	TRBJ2-1	NA	CASSVYSRVPHLVF	TGTGCCAGCAGCGTATATAGCAGGGTGCCCCACCTGGTCTTC
TRBD2	TRBV9	TRBJ2-5	NA	CASSETSGSPTTGTQYF	TGTGCCAGCAGCGAGACTAGCGGGAGTCCTACGACGGGGACCCAGTACTTC
NA	TRBV12-5	TRBJ1-3	NA	CASAQHPFGNTIYF	TGTGCTAGTGCCCAACACCCTTTTGGAAACACCATATATTTT
NA	TRBV7-3	TRBJ2-2	NA	CASSVSQGFINTGELFF	TGTGCCAGCAGCGTGTCACAGGGCTTCATAAACACCGGGGAGCTGTTTTTT
TRBD1	TRBV11-1	TRBJ1-3	NA	CASSPGTAISGNTIYF	TGTGCCAGCAGCCCTGGGACAGCTATCTCTGGAAACACCATATATTTT
NA	TRBV9	TRBJ2-4	NA	CASSVGGTGRNIQYF	TGTGCCAGCAGCGTTGGGGGGACTGGTCGAAACATTCAGTACTTC
NA	TRBV29-1	TRBJ1-1	few	CSATVNTEAFF	TGCAGCGCTACAGTGAACACTGAAGCTTTCTTT
TRBD1	TRBV2	TRBJ2-7	NA	CASSGSRTGGSHEQYF	TGTGCCAGCAGTGGTTCCCGGACAGGGGGTAGCCACGAGCAGTACTTC
NA	TRBV14	TRBJ2-7	NA	CASSQLDWLEGEQYF	TGTGCCAGCAGCCAATTGGACTGGCTGGAGGGGGAGCAGTACTTC
NA	TRBV4-3	TRBJ1-2	NA	CASSPQAGVDWVDGYTF	TGCGCCAGCAGCCCCCAGGCGGGGGTCGATTGGGTTGATGGCTACACCTTC
NA	TRBV5-1	TRBJ2-7	NA	CASSFSVQGAYEQYF	TGCGCCAGCAGCTTCTCAGTACAAGGCGCCTACGAGCAGTACTTC
NA	TRBV19	TRBJ2-7	NA	CASSLKGPGVYEQYF	TGTGCCAGTAGCCTAAAGGGACCGGGAGTCTACGAGCAGTACTTC
NA	TRBV7-6	TRBJ2-3	NA	CASSLSTDTQYF	TGTGCCAGCAGCCTCAGCACAGATACGCAGTATTTT
NA	TRBV7-3	TRBJ2-1	NA	CASSLIRGINNEQFF	TGTGCCAGCAGCTTAATTCGTGGGATCAACAATGAGCAGTTCTTC